Sequencing of this T cell receptor beta chain was carried out in a study of neurological immune-mediated disorders. The CDR3 totals 13 residues. V was trimmed by 5 bases and J by 3 bases, leaving 11 bases between them. Germline V gives CDR1 MNHEY, CDR2 SMNVEV (reference sequence). This clonotype is medium-sized by share. As for the cDNA, it was generated by 5'RACE with 10-nucleotide random UMIs. TCRdb passed the 5' RACE reads through MiXCR, listing each CDR3 protein once. This sample has roughly 15,000 distinct CDR3 sequences, with approximately 3.7% found just once. This chain uses TRBV27 with TRBJ2-7, with D tentatively TRBD1 (5 bases). This clonotype was sampled from a woman aged 35 to 49 in good health. Sample: CD8+ T cells from blood. The CDR3 is CASSTGPNYEQYF. In nucleotides, the CDR3 is TGTGCCAGCAGTACAGGTCCTAACTACGAGCAGTACTTC.